Listed below are T cell receptor beta chains from one sample, sequenced in a study of T cells after yellow fever vaccination. TCRdb called the 5' RACE reads again in MiXCR, with one record for every CDR3 protein. The sample yields more than 300,000 distinct CDR3 sequences, about 4.5% seen once. This specimen was PBMCs, taken 15 days after the yellow fever booster vaccination. These TCRs come from a young man who received the YFV17D yellow fever vaccine. Each CDR3 is given without its conserved first and last residue. D genes are given only for firm matches.

D gene: TRBD1
V gene: TRBV6-5
J gene: TRBJ2-3
CDR3 length: 16
CDR3 protein: ASSYSYPSGGGTDTQY

D gene: TRBD1
V gene: TRBV5-1
J gene: TRBJ2-2
CDR3 length: 15
CDR3 protein: ASSLAPGTGGTGELF

D gene: .
V gene: TRBV5-6
J gene: TRBJ2-1
CDR3 length: 14
CDR3 protein: ASSLVFVGGPNEQF

D gene: .
V gene: TRBV6-5
J gene: TRBJ2-5
CDR3 length: 13
CDR3 protein: ASSAPGTPQETQY

D gene: .
V gene: TRBV2
J gene: TRBJ1-1
CDR3 length: 9
CDR3 protein: ASGDPWPAF

D gene: .
V gene: TRBV29-1
J gene: TRBJ1-1
CDR3 length: 8
CDR3 protein: SVSITEAF

D gene: .
V gene: TRBV7-9
J gene: TRBJ1-1
CDR3 length: 15
CDR3 protein: ASSQTPGRRMNTEAF

D gene: .
V gene: TRBV12-3/TRBV12-4
J gene: TRBJ1-6
CDR3 length: 12
CDR3 protein: ACLSGGAGSPLH

D gene: TRBD1
V gene: TRBV15
J gene: TRBJ1-1
CDR3 length: 14
CDR3 protein: ATSRGRQGVNTEAF

D gene: .
V gene: TRBV5-1
J gene: TRBJ2-5
CDR3 length: 14
CDR3 protein: ASSALDYYYQETQY

D gene: TRBD1
V gene: TRBV5-1
J gene: TRBJ2-1
CDR3 length: 13
CDR3 protein: ASSLEGQGGDEQF

D gene: TRBD1
V gene: TRBV25-1
J gene: TRBJ1-4
CDR3 length: 12
CDR3 protein: ASSPGQHNEKLF

D gene: .
V gene: TRBV20-1
J gene: TRBJ1-1
CDR3 length: 10
CDR3 protein: SARIIPTEAF

D gene: .
V gene: TRBV4-3
J gene: TRBJ1-4
CDR3 length: 15
CDR3 protein: ASSQGGPGATNEKLF

D gene: .
V gene: TRBV4-1
J gene: TRBJ1-4
CDR3 length: 7
CDR3 protein: ASSQRQI

D gene: .
V gene: TRBV4-1
J gene: TRBJ1-6
CDR3 length: 11
CDR3 protein: ASSQEATSPLH

D gene: TRBD1
V gene: TRBV5-8
J gene: TRBJ2-1
CDR3 length: 12
CDR3 protein: ASSLQGADNEQF

D gene: .
V gene: TRBV20-1
J gene: TRBJ1-4
CDR3 length: 11
CDR3 protein: SASWGTNEKLF

D gene: .
V gene: TRBV20-1
J gene: TRBJ1-5
CDR3 length: 10
CDR3 protein: SAAGPHKPQH

D gene: .
V gene: TRBV4-3
J gene: TRBJ1-2
CDR3 length: 11
CDR3 protein: ASSQGASYGYT

D gene: .
V gene: TRBV24-1
J gene: TRBJ2-3
CDR3 length: 12
CDR3 protein: ATSGWPSTDTQY

D gene: TRBD1
V gene: TRBV12-5
J gene: TRBJ1-1
CDR3 length: 12
CDR3 protein: ASGWGTGVTEAF

D gene: .
V gene: TRBV5-1
J gene: TRBJ1-2
CDR3 length: 11
CDR3 protein: ASSLGQSDGYT

D gene: .
V gene: TRBV9
J gene: TRBJ2-3
CDR3 length: 12
CDR3 protein: ASSVDSGRDTQY

D gene: TRBD1
V gene: TRBV15
J gene: TRBJ2-5
CDR3 length: 15
CDR3 protein: ATSSRPGQAVRETQC

D gene: TRBD2
V gene: TRBV12-3/TRBV12-4
J gene: TRBJ2-1
CDR3 length: 10
CDR3 protein: ASNSGGNEQF

D gene: TRBD1
V gene: TRBV5-1
J gene: TRBJ1-4
CDR3 length: 12
CDR3 protein: ASSAQGAGEKLF

D gene: .
V gene: TRBV12-3/TRBV12-4
J gene: TRBJ2-3
CDR3 length: 14
CDR3 protein: ASSLRLTTYTDTQY

D gene: .
V gene: TRBV20-1
J gene: TRBJ2-7
CDR3 length: 10
CDR3 protein: SARTSVYEQY

D gene: .
V gene: TRBV5-1
J gene: TRBJ2-3
CDR3 length: 13
CDR3 protein: ASSLERTSTDTQY

D gene: .
V gene: TRBV7-3
J gene: TRBJ2-3
CDR3 length: 13
CDR3 protein: ASSLRGLEADTQY

D gene: .
V gene: TRBV29-1
J gene: TRBJ1-3
CDR3 length: 10
CDR3 protein: SVEGGGNTIY

D gene: TRBD1
V gene: TRBV11-2
J gene: TRBJ1-6
CDR3 length: 12
CDR3 protein: ASSLTGNNSPLH

D gene: TRBD2
V gene: TRBV11-2
J gene: TRBJ2-2
CDR3 length: 12
CDR3 protein: ASSGGLGAGELF

D gene: .
V gene: TRBV7-9
J gene: TRBJ2-2
CDR3 length: 13
CDR3 protein: ASRLGGANTGELF

D gene: TRBD1
V gene: TRBV28
J gene: TRBJ1-4
CDR3 length: 12
CDR3 protein: ASSRTGGGEKLF

D gene: TRBD2
V gene: TRBV5-1
J gene: TRBJ2-5
CDR3 length: 14
CDR3 protein: ASSLVPSGGQETQY

D gene: .
V gene: TRBV6-5
J gene: TRBJ1-1
CDR3 length: 9
CDR3 protein: ATRFGPEAF

D gene: .
V gene: TRBV28
J gene: TRBJ1-4
CDR3 length: 13
CDR3 protein: ASTIGTATNEKLF

D gene: .
V gene: TRBV5-5
J gene: TRBJ2-5
CDR3 length: 13
CDR3 protein: ASSLLVQGSETQY

D gene: .
V gene: TRBV23-1
J gene: TRBJ2-4
CDR3 length: 16
CDR3 protein: ASSQTRTPRAAKNIQY

D gene: TRBD1
V gene: TRBV7-2
J gene: TRBJ1-1
CDR3 length: 13
CDR3 protein: ASSLSGGQGVRAF

D gene: .
V gene: TRBV12-3/TRBV12-4
J gene: TRBJ2-2
CDR3 length: 13
CDR3 protein: ASSFDEGGSGELF

D gene: .
V gene: TRBV4-2
J gene: TRBJ2-2
CDR3 length: 13
CDR3 protein: ASSQERGPTGELF

D gene: .
V gene: TRBV4-3
J gene: TRBJ1-2
CDR3 length: 10
CDR3 protein: ASSQEGLGYT

D gene: TRBD2
V gene: TRBV6-2/TRBV6-3
J gene: TRBJ2-1
CDR3 length: 12
CDR3 protein: ASSYSSGGNEQF

D gene: TRBD2
V gene: TRBV2
J gene: TRBJ2-2
CDR3 length: 15
CDR3 protein: ASRPLAGGTGTGELF

D gene: .
V gene: TRBV20-1
J gene: TRBJ1-1
CDR3 length: 11
CDR3 protein: SAQGFENTEAF

D gene: TRBD1
V gene: TRBV7-2
J gene: TRBJ1-1
CDR3 length: 18
CDR3 protein: ASSATHWTGGPPLNTEAF

D gene: .
V gene: TRBV6-6
J gene: TRBJ1-1
CDR3 length: 13
CDR3 protein: ASSYRGPSGAEAF

D gene: TRBD1
V gene: TRBV7-8
J gene: TRBJ2-6
CDR3 length: 13
CDR3 protein: ASSNQGVGANVLT

D gene: .
V gene: TRBV4-1
J gene: TRBJ2-3
CDR3 length: 15
CDR3 protein: ASSQDLGRAITDTQY

D gene: TRBD2
V gene: TRBV12-3/TRBV12-4
J gene: TRBJ2-5
CDR3 length: 13
CDR3 protein: ASSLFEREEETQY

D gene: .
V gene: TRBV14
J gene: TRBJ2-3
CDR3 length: 11
CDR3 protein: ASSQDIGDTQY

D gene: .
V gene: TRBV10-3
J gene: TRBJ2-5
CDR3 length: 14
CDR3 protein: AISESRASVQETQY

D gene: TRBD1
V gene: TRBV7-9
J gene: TRBJ2-2
CDR3 length: 15
CDR3 protein: ASSLSPGTESTGELF

D gene: TRBD1
V gene: TRBV6-5
J gene: TRBJ2-1
CDR3 length: 13
CDR3 protein: ASSYTGQGNNEQF

D gene: .
V gene: TRBV28
J gene: TRBJ2-2
CDR3 length: 12
CDR3 protein: ASSSASNTGELF

D gene: .
V gene: TRBV30
J gene: TRBJ1-1
CDR3 length: 11
CDR3 protein: AWSVQVNTEAF